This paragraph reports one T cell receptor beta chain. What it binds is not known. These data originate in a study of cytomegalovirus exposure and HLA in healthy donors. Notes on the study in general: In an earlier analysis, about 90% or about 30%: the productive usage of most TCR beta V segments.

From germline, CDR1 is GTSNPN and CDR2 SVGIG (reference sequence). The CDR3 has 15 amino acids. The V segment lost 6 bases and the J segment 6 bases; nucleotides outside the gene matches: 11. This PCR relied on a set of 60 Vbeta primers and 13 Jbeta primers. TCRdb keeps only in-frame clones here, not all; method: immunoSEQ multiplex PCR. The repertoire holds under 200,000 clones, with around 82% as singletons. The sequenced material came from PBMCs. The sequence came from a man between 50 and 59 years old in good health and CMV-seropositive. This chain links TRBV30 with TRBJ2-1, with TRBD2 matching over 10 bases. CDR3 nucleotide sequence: TGTGCCTGTACAGTTGGGACTAGCGTAGCCAATGAGCAGTTCTTC. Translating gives CACTVGTSVANEQFF.